This T cell receptor (beta chain) was captured in a study of cytomegalovirus exposure and HLA in healthy donors (dated by TCRdb to between 2016 and 2019). Regarding the study in general: An earlier analysis of several hundred of the donors reported approximately 270 Gb of sequence data and some 100 million unique TCR beta sequences from 150 million to 200 million T cells. Because of strong linkage in the cohort, roughly five DR-DQ haplotypes were treated as single units for association and clustering. HLA typing covered class I and class II loci at four-digit resolution. The study used immunosequencing to profile the T cell repertoires of 670 or so subjects and linked those repertoires to cytomegalovirus serostatus. Rather than using new phenotypic data, the later analysis identified candidate immune exposures from TCR beta sequences and from how often those sequences occurred across donors. Of the 300 to 400 genotyped donors, around 81% fell in the genetic ancestry cluster associated with self-reported Caucasian donors. Genome-wide SNP genotypes for about three fifths of the roughly 670 donors were used in a later genetic analysis, which treated that subset as a discovery cohort. High-throughput TCR immunosequencing, statistical association of individual TCRs with disease status, and machine learning were combined to predict cytomegalovirus infection status. Approximately 310 gigabases of sequencing data and approximately 91 million unique TCR sequences made up an early release that covered around 640 HLA-typed donors. On average, around 240,000 unique TCR beta nucleotide sequences were sequenced per donor among 300 to 500 genotyped donors of the cohort, with around 19% of those sequences being non-productive. The study aimed to test whether cataloging public T cell receptors could reveal signatures of past pathogen exposure. A later analysis re-analyzed previously published TCR beta repertoires from roughly 630 donors and added high-resolution HLA genotyping to study TCR occurrence patterns. An earlier analysis of 500 to 750 of the donors applied high-throughput TCR beta sequencing to assess whether each TCR beta V gene segment acted as functional or pseudogenic. All discovery cohort repertoires had been generated on a single sequencing platform. Donor age, sex, ethnicity and CMV serostatus were compiled together with the repertoire data. Besides the first cohort of 550 to 750 subjects, a separate validation cohort made up of 120 different subjects was used. Typing coverage varied by locus: roughly 629-640 donors for A, B, C, DRB1 and DQB1; roughly 500 for DQA1; about 570 for DPA1; roughly 470 for DPB1. What the authors observed across the whole study: Most CMV-associated TCR beta chains appeared to be HLA-restricted in a later analysis, and the HLA associations seemed to be driven largely by CMV exposure. According to a later analysis, parvovirus B19, influenza, CMV and Epstein-Barr virus appeared linked to several top co-occurrence clusters. For the cohort, immune exposure information was limited to CMV serostatus. Sequencing depth was assumed to be roughly uniform across donors in the presence/absence analyses, though that assumption may not hold. The authors suggested that the approach could potentially be extended to other disease states and immunological phenotypes. Because counts were too low, seventeen rarely observed V segments, including chromosome 9 orphons, were left out of the earlier analysis of a few hundred of the donors. When HLA alleles, especially DR and DQ, strongly co-occurred, attributing TCR associations to individual alleles was difficult. Some IMGT-functional V segments, including TRBV6-2 and TRBV6-3, could not be told apart with the 87-base-pair reads, so those segments were excluded. In a later analysis, HLA-associated TCR beta chains were found to be more clonally expanded and to have lower generation probabilities than equally common non-associated chains. According to a later analysis, TCR association rates differed among HLA loci, with DRB1 alleles showing the most associated TCRs and HLA-C alleles showing the fewest. A further reported finding was that TCR beta sequences accurately predicted the HLA-A and HLA-B alleles for most subjects in the first cohort. Because HLA typing was missing for some donors at each locus, association tests included only the typed subset. While some public TCRs were present in many individuals, most TCR sequences turned up only very rarely across donors. A cluster of highly shared sequence variants was judged likely to represent a technical artifact of the sequencing pipeline. At a false discovery rate of 0.05, a later analysis linked around 17,000 TCR beta sequences to specific HLA alleles. Compared with the roughly 700-donor mean, donors in an Asian-associated ancestry cluster had fewer N-insertions in productive TCRs, according to a later genetic analysis. The classifier was reported to diagnose cytomegalovirus status with high specificity and sensitivity in both the original cohort and the validation cohort. In an earlier analysis of roughly 560 of the donors, most TCR beta V segments were observed in productive rearrangements about 90% or about 30% of the time, broadly matching IMGT annotations. Linkage disequilibrium might explain the correlated functional status among segregating V segments, but an unknown experimental factor could not be excluded. A total of roughly 160 TCR beta chains were listed by the study as associated with cytomegalovirus. In a later genetic analysis, a missense DCLRE1C variant was associated with V-gene and J-gene trimming of TCR beta chains, and the association was replicated in an independent cohort. Only TCR beta chains were sequenced in this cohort, and the absence of alpha or paired-chain data limited detectable features. Three of the identified cytomegalovirus-associated TCR beta chains were confirmed in vitro to be specific for cytomegalovirus antigens.

The CDR3 runs 15 amino acids, cysteine and phenylalanine included. The DNA shown is the 45-base CDR3, in frame from base 1. Sequences MRHNA (CDR1) and SNTAGT (CDR2) are obtained from the germline V gene. After removal of 0 bases from V and 8 bases from J, the junction retains 1 base not matched to a gene. As regards this clone: The specificity of this receptor is unknown. No much larger clone exists at a distance of one base, and base qualities are not known.

The cohort was made up of approximately 700 healthy bone marrow donors. Cohort members were all nominally healthy when sampled, although unrecorded immune exposures were likely present. The donor was CMV seronegative and was included in the group of 352 seronegative cohort members. A peripheral blood sample was provided by each donor, and peripheral blood mononuclear cells were used for TCR beta sequencing. The Qiagen DNeasy Blood Extraction Kit was used to extract genomic DNA from the blood cell samples. The library was made by the immunoSEQ multiplex PCR assay. The multiplex PCR relied on a mix of 60 forward primers for TCR Vbeta segments and 13 reverse primers for TCR Jbeta segments. A multiplex PCR assay on genomic DNA amplified the CDR3 region of rearranged TCR beta genes. The amplified TCR beta libraries were sequenced on the Illumina HiSeq System as 87-base-pair reads. The authors processed their data as follows. In a later analysis, about 80 million unique TCR beta chains were counted across the 666 repertoires, and roughly 10 million of these chains were shared by at least two donors. To remove PCR and sequencing errors, raw reads were error-corrected and collapsed into unique sequences using a nearest-neighbor algorithm that merged closely related sequences. Alignment of CDR3 sequences to IMGT reference sequences was used to assign V, D and J gene segments. For a sequence to be retained, a match of at least six nucleotides to both a V gene segment and a J gene segment was required. A rearrangement was called productive if the CDR3 had no stop codons and remained in frame with V and J, and every other rearrangement was called non-productive. Following IMGT convention, CDR3 was defined as the stretch from the second conserved V-encoded cysteine to the conserved J-encoded phenylalanine. Sequences without an unambiguous match to a single V gene segment were excluded from the earlier analysis of several hundred of the donors. In an earlier analysis of approximately 500 of the donors, a V segment was called functional when productive rearrangements were above 56.7%, and segregating when the standard deviation between donors exceeded 5%. To diagnose cytomegalovirus status from the catalog of TCR beta chain sequences, a statistical classification framework was built. In a later analysis, V and J genes were assigned by comparing TCR nucleotide sequences against IMGT/GENE-DB human TR gene sequences. A later analysis assigned CDR3 sequences and most-parsimonious VDJ recombination scenarios with the TCRdist pipeline. In a later analysis, each TCR beta chain was defined by its CDR3 amino acid sequence together with its V-gene family, and reads lacking a unique V-gene family were excluded. To address suspected cross-contamination and a sequencing artifact, a later analysis removed 550 to 750 highly shared, low-generation-probability nucleotide sequences. In a later analysis, a clonal expansion index was calculated for each public chain from normalized within-repertoire ranks of inferred template counts. In a later analysis, generation probabilities were computed using a VDJ recombination model fitted to out-of-frame rearrangements, and the results were checked against IGoR. In a later analysis, TCR-TCR, TCR-HLA and TCR-CMV co-occurrence was scored with hypergeometric tests, and a repertoire-size bias correction was applied to TCR pairs. A later analysis estimated false discovery rates by permuting HLA or CMV assignments 20 times. In a later analysis, co-occurring TCRs were grouped with DBSCAN, and TCRdist sequence similarity was added when clustering was performed within HLA-allele-positive subsets. Co-occurrence clustering excluded repertoires with fewer than 30,000 or more than 120,000 public chains, plus five with anomalous nucleotide sharing. TCRdb mirrors the immuneACCESS table, restricted to in-frame sequences. Some clones are absent from its copies; in checked studies, under half trace to an unresolved V gene, and the reason for the others is unknown. The V and J calls and the clone size are those of that table, but D and trimming were determined from the DNA. The table for this sample lists 100,000 to 150,000 clones; 70% to 85% of them were counted only once. 2.5% to 3% of the sample is taken by the ten largest.

The sequence joins TRBV6-4 to TRBJ2-3; TRBD2 agrees with 14 junctional bases. The sequence derives from a boy aged 2-15 years in good health and CMV-seronegative. Sequencing was done on a sample of PBMCs. The DNA sequence reads TGTGCCAGCAGTGACTCGACTAGCGGGGGGGCTACGCAGTATTTT. It is translated as CASSDSTSGGATQYF.